The 23 T cell receptor beta chains reported below all come from one sample, sequenced in a study of radiation and T cells in renal cell carcinoma. Using immunoSEQ multiplex PCR, the repertoire was profiled, and TCRdb retains in-frame clones only, with some absent. This table holds 120,000 to 150,000 clones, 88% found once. This sample's time point: baseline pretreatment blood. Treatment given: 15 Gy SBRT to primary tumor, nephrectomy 4 weeks later. The source material was blood, sampled from a patient whose treatment included radiotherapy and nephrectomy. These receptors all come from a woman between 65 and 79 years old with renal cell carcinoma.

About this clone: The sample contains more than one DNA sequence encoding this CDR3. The chain employs TRBV2 and TRBJ1-1; D is possibly TRBD1 (5 bases). V gave up 5 bases and J gave up 5 bases, with 12 bases separating them. Per germline, CDR1 SNHLY and CDR2 FYNNEI. CDR3 length: 13 amino acids. The CDR3, as DNA: TGTGCCAGCAGTCCAGGGCGGTGGACTGAAGCTTTCTTT. Translating gives CASSPGRWTEAFF.

This clone occurred once. The V call is TRBV19, the J call TRBJ1-1, with TRBD1 matching over 9 bases. The germline CDR1 and CDR2 sequences are LNHDA and SQIVND (reference sequence). V gave up 5 bases and J gave up 1 base; unmatched junction bases: 8. The CDR3 length is 16 residues. The CDR3 DNA reads TGTGCCAGTAGTCCGCTCACAGGGGGCGGGAACACTGAAGCTTTCTTT. It is translated as CASSPLTGGGNTEAFF.

The chain couples TRBV5-6 to TRBJ1-4, with D perhaps matching TRBD1 (6 bases). Germline V gene data show CDR1 as SGHDT and CDR2 as YYEEEE. V gave up 3 bases and J gave up 8 bases, with 17 bases separating them. CDR3 length: 15 residues. The CDR3 region is CASSSPLQGGEKLFF. In DNA form, the CDR3 reads TGTGCCAGCAGCTCGCCGTTACAGGGAGGAGAAAAACTGTTTTTT.

The chain uses TRBV19 and TRBJ2-3; TRBD1 matches 11 bases. Germline lookup yields CDR1 LNHDA and CDR2 SQIVND (reference sequence). The CDR3 is made up of 15 amino acids. V gave up 6 bases and J gave up 5 bases; unmatched junction bases: 7. CDR3: CASRAWDRGIDTQYF. In DNA form, the CDR3 reads TGTGCCAGTAGAGCCTGGGACAGGGGGATAGATACGCAGTATTTT.

This clone appeared a single time. V is TRBV2 and J is TRBJ2-1; D may be TRBD2 (6 bases). V lost 6 bases and J 4 bases, leaving 16 bases between the germline ends. The CDR3 is 15 amino acids. Germline CDR1 and CDR2: SNHLY and FYNNEI. CDR3 protein: CASRSDREIYNEQFF. In DNA, the CDR3 is TGTGCCAGCAGATCCGATCGGGAGATATACAATGAGCAGTTCTTC.

The rearrangement links TRBV7-8 to TRBJ1-5, with D perhaps TRBD1 (6 bases). CDR1 SGHVS and CDR2 FQNEAQ come from the germline V gene. This CDR3 spans 15 amino acids. V lost 0 bases to trimming and J lost 4 bases, with 10 bases between them. The CDR3 here is CASSLAPGQNQPQHF. CDR3 coding DNA: TGTGCCAGCAGCTTAGCGCCCGGACAGAATCAGCCCCAGCATTTT.

Remarks on this clone: A read error may account for a junction end that differs from germline. The genes are TRBV28 and TRBJ1-1, with TRBD1 as a possible D gene (6 bases). Per germline, CDR1 MDHEN and CDR2 SYDVKM. The CDR3 is 12 residues long. CDR3 protein: CVSKGGRTEAFF. In nucleotides, the CDR3 is TGTGTCAGCAAGGGGGGCCGGACTGAAGCTTTCTTT.

The CDR3 reads CSVEDSELGEQYF. Here the CDR3 DNA reads TGCAGCGTTGAAGATTCGGAGCTAGGCGAGCAGTACTTC. The rearrangement links TRBV29-1 to TRBJ2-7, with D unclear. The CDR3 extends over 13 amino acids. CDR1 and CDR2 from the germline V gene are SQVTM and ANQGSEA. Trimming left V 0 bases short and J 6 bases short, with 12 bases between.

The chain joins TRBV18 to TRBJ1-5; the D gene is possibly TRBD1 (5 bases). Trimming shortened V by 0 bases and J by 7 bases, and 13 bases separated the two germline ends. The length of the CDR3 is 15 residues. CDR1 and CDR2 (germline): KGHSH, LQKENI. CDR3 residues: CASSPPGRAEQPQHF. CDR3 DNA: TGTGCCAGCTCACCACCCGGCAGGGCTGAACAGCCCCAGCATTTT.

The chain has TRBV21-1 and TRBJ2-1; no check of the table's D call, TRBD2, against the DNA was made. TRBV21-1 is designated a pseudogene. The CDR3 consists of 18 residues. CDR3 loop: CASSKSAIKAGIYNEQFF. As DNA, the CDR3 is TGTGCCAGCAGCAAATCAGCCATAAAAGCGGGGATTTACAATGAGCAGTTCTTC.

This sequence joins TRBV19 and TRBJ1-2; D gene uncertain. This CDR3 comprises 14 residues. Germline CDR1 is LNHDA and CDR2 is SQIVND (reference sequence). V dropped 6 bases and J dropped 4 bases, with 15 bases sitting between them. CDR3 in amino acids: CASSKGRSGYGYTF. The CDR3 nucleotides read TGTGCCAGTAGCAAAGGGCGCTCGGGCTATGGCTACACCTTC.

The gene calls are TRBV10-3 and TRBJ1-2, with no clear D. The CDR3 has 17 residues. Germline loops: CDR1 ENHRY, CDR2 SYGVKD. Trimming stripped 2 bases from V and 4 bases from J, with 20 bases between. The CDR3 nucleotides are TGTGCCATCAGTGAGAGGGTCCTCCGGGCGACTTCCTATGGCTACACCTTC. Translated, it gives CAISERVLRATSYGYTF.

This chain connects TRBV9 to TRBJ2-1, with D tentatively TRBD2 (6 bases). Per germline, CDR1 SGDLS and CDR2 YYNGEE. The CDR3 sequence is 15 residues long. The ends were cut back, 3 bases at V and 0 bases at J, with 10 bases in the middle. CDR3 loop: CASSAAGGSYNEQFF. CDR3 DNA: TGTGCCAGCAGCGCAGCGGGCGGCTCCTACAATGAGCAGTTCTTC. The variable domain in full, completed from reference TRBV9 and TRBJ2-1, reads DSGVTQTPKHLITATGQRVTLRCSPRSGDLSVYWYQQSLDQGLQFLIQYYNGEERAKGNILERFSAQQFPDLHSELNLSSLELGDSALYFCASSAAGGSYNEQFFGPGTRLTVL.

The chain carries TRBV21-1 and TRBJ2-7; no check of the table's D call, TRBD1, against the DNA was made. TRBV21-1 is described as a pseudogene. This CDR3 spans 15 amino acids. CDR3 loop: CASRVYRVRVYEQYF. The CDR3 region has the DNA TGTGCCAGCAGAGTTTACAGGGTAAGGGTCTACGAGCAGTACTTC.

V gene TRBV2 combines with J gene TRBJ2-2, with a tentative D call TRBD2 (5 bases). This CDR3 has 13 residues. V lost 5 bases and J lost 4, with 8 bases in between. CDR1 and CDR2 from the germline V gene are SNHLY and FYNNEI. The CDR3 loop is CASSFEGTGELFF. The DNA for the CDR3 is TGTGCCAGCAGTTTTGAGGGCACCGGGGAGCTGTTTTTT. The full variable domain, in which reference TRBV2 and TRBJ2-2 provide the parts outside the CDR3, is EPEVTQTPSHQVTQMGQEVILRCVPISNHLYFYWYRQILGQKVEFLVSFYNNEISEKSEIFDDQFSVERPDGSNFTLKIRSTKLEDSAMYFCASSFEGTGELFFGEGSRLTVL.

This chain uses TRBV29-1 with TRBJ2-7, with unresolved D. Germline V gives CDR1 SQVTM, CDR2 ANQGSEA. The CDR3 is made up of 13 amino acids. V shed 4 bases and J shed 0 bases, with 10 bases lying between them. The CDR3 bases are TGCAGCGTTGCGGCCAGCCCCTCCTACGAGCAGTACTTC. Encoded protein: CSVAASPSYEQYF.

The chain employs TRBV23-1 and TRBJ2-7; 7 bases map to TRBD1. TRBV23-1 is flagged as an ORF with uncertain function. V lost 7 bases, J lost 5 bases, and 5 bases stayed unmatched. This CDR3 is built from 12 residues. The CDR3 DNA is TGCGCCAGCACAATCGACAGGGACGAGCAGTACTTC. Its translation: CASTIDRDEQYF.

The V and J genes are TRBV28 and TRBJ1-5; the match to TRBD1 covers 10 bases. V lost 1 base, J lost 2 bases, and 8 bases stayed unmatched. The V gene's germline CDR1 is MDHEN and CDR2 SYDVKM. The CDR3 is 18 amino acids. CDR3 loop: CASSLSTGGLWGNQPQHF. The CDR3 region has the DNA TGTGCCAGCAGTTTATCGACAGGGGGCTTATGGGGCAATCAGCCCCAGCATTTT.

This sequence joins TRBV7-9 and TRBJ1-2; the D is unclear. With 5 bases removed from V and 8 bases from J, the gap between germline ends came to 9 bases. Germline CDR1 and CDR2: SEHNR and FQNEAQ (reference sequence). The CDR3 totals 11 residues. The CDR3 bases are TGTGCCAGCAGCCTGTTCGGCGGCTACACCTTC. Translated: CASSLFGGYTF.

This chain connects TRBV11-2 to TRBJ2-3; 7 bases match TRBD2. The germline V gene has CDR1 SGHAT and CDR2 FQNNGV. This CDR3 has 16 amino acids. The ends lost 0 bases at V and 1 base at J; junction bases unmatched: 4. CDR3 sequence: CASSLDLAGGTDTQYF. The CDR3 DNA is TGTGCCAGCAGCTTAGATCTCGCGGGAGGCACAGATACGCAGTATTTT.

The rearrangement links TRBV7-2 to TRBJ1-5; D not certain. The V gene's germline CDR1 is SGHTA and CDR2 FQGNSA. The CDR3 has 16 amino acids. Trimming pared 3 bases from V and 5 bases from J, leaving 17 bases between. CDR3 DNA: TGTGCCAGCAGCTTCGCCGCCACCCGGCCCCATCAGCCCCAGCATTTT. Translated, it gives CASSFAATRPHQPQHF.

The rearrangement links TRBV2 to TRBJ1-2, with 8 positions matching TRBD1. Germline lookup yields CDR1 SNHLY and CDR2 FYNNEI. The length of the CDR3 is 12 residues. The V gene end was trimmed by 6 bases and the J gene end by 5 bases; junction bases not matched to a gene: 2. DNA of the CDR3: TGTGCCAGCAGGGGACAGGTTTATGGCTACACCTTC. This gives the protein CASRGQVYGYTF.

The chain recombines TRBV6-6 with TRBJ1-1; D is unclear. This CDR3 has 11 residues. CDR1 is MNHNY, CDR2 SVGAGI, per germline (reference sequence). V was pared by 0 bases and J by 9 bases, with 5 bases between. CDR3 amino acids: CASSYSSQAFF. The CDR3 nucleotides read TGTGCCAGCAGTTACTCCTCCCAAGCTTTCTTT.